What follows are 10 T cell receptor beta chains derived from one specimen sequenced in a study of shared clonotypes between healthy human individuals. Repertoires were generated with immunoSEQ multiplex PCR, while TCRdb's copy carries only in-frame clones and drops some. The table shows 2 million to 2.5 million clones, with approximately 93% occurring only once. Material for sequencing was naive CD4+ T cells from PBMCs. The sample's subset: CD45RA+ positively selected. The receptors were gathered from a man younger than 30 in good health. Some clones in this sample may be carry-over from other donors' samples.

The chain links TRBV6-6 to TRBJ1-1; D possibly corresponds to TRBD1 (6 bases). Per germline, CDR1 MNHNY and CDR2 SVGAGI (reference sequence). V was cut by 5 bases and J by 5 bases, with 12 bases left in between. The CDR3 totals 13 residues. For the CDR3, the DNA is TGTGCCAGCAGTCCCAGGGGTGGAACTGAAGCTTTCTTT. This translates into CASSPRGGTEAFF.

V gene TRBV28 combines with J gene TRBJ2-7, with a weak D call TRBD1 (6 bases). This CDR3 is 15 amino acids long. CDR1 is MDHEN, CDR2 SYDVKM, per germline. The V and J ends lost 6 bases and 2 bases respectively, with 17 bases between them. The CDR3 sequence is CASSRPGQLAYEQYF. The CDR3 DNA reads TGTGCCAGCAGCCGACCGGGACAATTAGCCTACGAGCAGTACTTC.

The gene calls are TRBV27 and TRBJ2-5; TRBD2 agrees at 10 bases. V dropped 5 bases and J dropped 3; count of bases not matched to a gene: 9. CDR3 size: 16 residues. CDR1 MNHEY and CDR2 SMNVEV come from the germline V gene (reference sequence). Here the CDR3 reads CASSPFFGLAEETQYF. The CDR3 DNA sequence: TGTGCCAGCAGTCCCTTTTTTGGACTAGCGGAAGAGACCCAGTACTTC.

V is TRBV18 and J is TRBJ2-7, with D possibly being TRBD1 (7 bases). The CDR3 covers 14 residues. The germline gives CDR1 KGHSH, CDR2 LQKENI. With 0 bases removed from V and 6 bases from J, the gap between germline ends came to 12 bases. The CDR3 DNA is TGTGCCAGCTCACCACCGGAGGGGGCGGGCGAGCAGTACTTC. Translation: CASSPPEGAGEQYF.

This clone was found once. The chain recombines TRBV9 with TRBJ2-7, with a possible D match to TRBD2 (5 bases). Germline assignment: CDR1 SGDLS and CDR2 YYNGEE. V lost 5 bases and J lost 1, with 13 bases in between. The CDR3 has 14 residues. CDR3 bases: TGTGCCAGCAGGGACTTGAGGGTTTCCTACGAGCAGTACTTC. Translated: CASRDLRVSYEQYF. The whole variable domain, remainder taken from reference TRBV9 and TRBJ2-7, is DSGVTQTPKHLITATGQRVTLRCSPRSGDLSVYWYQQSLDQGLQFLIQYYNGEERAKGNILERFSAQQFPDLHSELNLSSLELGDSALYFCASRDLRVSYEQYFGPGTRLTVT.

This clone was counted a single time. This chain connects TRBV7-3 to TRBJ2-3; 9 nucleotides agree with TRBD2. This CDR3 region has 16 residues. V trimming: 5 bases; J trimming: 2 bases; junction bases outside the gene matches: 8. Germline V gives CDR1 SGHTA, CDR2 FQGTGA. The CDR3 coding sequence is TGTGCCAGCAGCACCCGGACTAGCGAATACACAGATACGCAGTATTTT. Amino acids: CASSTRTSEYTDTQYF.

CDR3 coding DNA: TGTGCCAGCAGCTTTAGGACAGGGAATTACGAGCAGTACTTC. Translating it yields CASSFRTGNYEQYF. The chain couples TRBV7-9 to TRBJ2-7; 8 nucleotides agree with TRBD1. The CDR3 runs to 14 residues. The ends lost 3 bases at V and 4 bases at J; junction bases unmatched: 5. Germline assignment: CDR1 SEHNR and CDR2 FQNEAQ (reference sequence).

This clone showed up just once. The J gene is TRBJ1-4, the V gene TRBV5-6; 7 positions agree with TRBD1. Germline CDR1 reads SGHDT; CDR2 reads YYEEEE. The junction had 9 bases not matched to a gene; V was cut back by 4 bases and J by 6 bases. CDR3 length: 15 amino acids. This chain's CDR3 is CASSPRQGGHEKLFF. CDR3 nucleotide sequence: TGTGCCAGCAGCCCACGACAGGGAGGACATGAAAAACTGTTTTTT. Looking up the rest from reference TRBV5-6 and TRBJ1-4 gives the full variable domain: DAGVTQSPTHLIKTRGQQVTLRCSPKSGHDTVSWYQQALGQGPQFIFQYYEEEERQRGNFPDRFSGHQFPNYSSELNVNALLLGDSALYLCASSPRQGGHEKLFFGSGTQLSVL.

This sequence joins TRBV7-9 and TRBJ2-5; D not resolved. The CDR3 spans 15 residues. Trimming took 6 bases from V and 0 from J, leaving 14 bases between them. Germline V gives CDR1 SEHNR, CDR2 FQNEAQ (reference sequence). CDR3 sequence (DNA): TGTGCCAGCAGTACCTATGTCACCGACCAAGAGACCCAGTACTTC. Its translation: CASSTYVTDQETQYF. Full variable domain (rest looked up from reference TRBV7-9 and TRBJ2-5): DTGVSQNPRHKITKRGQNVTFRCDPISEHNRLYWYRQTLGQGPEFLTYFQNEAQLEKSRLLSDRFSAERPKGSFSTLEIQRTEQGDSAMYLCASSTYVTDQETQYFGPGTRLLVL.

The chain is built from TRBV5-1 and TRBJ2-1; D is ambiguous. This CDR3 has 14 residues. Trimming pared 2 bases from V and 4 bases from J, leaving 10 bases between. The germline CDR1 and CDR2 sequences are SGHRS and YFSETQ. Here the CDR3 DNA reads TGCGCCAGCAGCTTCAGTGTCCAATACAATGAGCAGTTCTTC. The encoded protein is CASSFSVQYNEQFF. Supplemented by reference TRBV5-1 and TRBJ2-1, the full variable domain reads KAGVTQTPRYLIKTRGQQVTLSCSPISGHRSVSWYQQTPGQGLQFLFEYFSETQRNKGNFPGRFSGRQFSNSRSEMNVSTLELGDSALYLCASSFSVQYNEQFFGPGTRLTVL.